Following are 14 T cell receptor beta chains from one sample sequenced in a study of control samples from healthy donors and cancer patients. Sequenced by immunoSEQ multiplex PCR; TCRdb stores in-frame clones only, minus some. Here the sample spans 130,000 or so clones, roughly 88% being singletons. Input material: blood. The receptors come from a man aged 50-59 years in good health.

This chain joins TRBV5-8 and TRBJ2-7; tentative D call: TRBD1 (6 bases). Germline CDR1 and CDR2: SGHTS and YDEGEE. CDR3 length: 14 amino acids. Deletions cut 0 bases from V and 5 bases from J, with 12 bases between. CDR3 bases: TGTGCCAGCAGCTTGGTAGGGACATGGCACGAGCAGTACTTC. Its translation is CASSLVGTWHEQYF.

The V gene is TRBV7-2, the J gene TRBJ1-4; 9 positions agree with TRBD1. With 5 bases clipped from V and 5 bases from J, the junction kept 3 bases outside the gene matches. The germline V gene encodes CDR1 SGHTA and CDR2 FQGNSA. The CDR3 runs 14 residues. The CDR3 DNA follows: TGTGCCAGCAGCCCGGACAGGGGAAATGAAAAACTGTTTTTT. It translates to CASSPDRGNEKLFF. The full variable domain, its missing parts supplied by reference TRBV7-2 and TRBJ1-4, is GAGVSQSPSNKVTEKGKDVELRCDPISGHTALYWYRQSLGQGLEFLIYFQGNSAPDKSGLPSDRFSAERTGGSVSTLTIQRTQQEDSAVYLCASSPDRGNEKLFFGSGTQLSVL.

The V call is TRBV27, the J call TRBJ2-7; perhaps TRBD1 as D (7 bases). This CDR3 is built from 18 residues. Trimming removed 0 bases from V and 1 base from J, with 19 bases in between. Looked up from germline, CDR1 is MNHEY and CDR2 is SMNVEV (reference sequence). The CDR3 sequence is CASSLSGGGETFSYEQYF. CDR3 in DNA: TGTGCCAGCAGTTTATCAGGGGGCGGGGAGACCTTTTCCTACGAGCAGTACTTC.

V and J are TRBV11-2 and TRBJ2-7; D call uncertain. The germline gives CDR1 SGHAT, CDR2 FQNNGV. The CDR3 runs 15 residues. V was trimmed by 1 base and J by 3 bases, leaving 13 bases between them. The CDR3 DNA reads as TGTGCCAGCAGCTTAGCCCGGGCTAGGGTCTACGAGCAGTACTTC. It translates to CASSLARARVYEQYF.

Details on this clone: Compared with germline, one end of the junction differs, possibly owing to a read error. This chain uses TRBV18 with TRBJ1-4; D not certain. CDR1 is KGHSH and CDR2 is LQKENI in the germline V gene. The CDR3 is 15 residues long. The CDR3 reads CASAPGREAREKLFF. CDR3 DNA: TGTGCCAGCGCACCTGGTAGGGAAGCTCGGGAAAAACTGTTTTTT. Full variable domain (rest looked up from reference TRBV18 and TRBJ1-4): NAGVMQNPRHLVRRRGQEARLRCSPMKGHSHVYWYRQLPEEGLKFMVYLQKENIIDESGMPKERFSAEFPKEGPSILRIQQVVRGDSAAYFCASAPGREAREKLFFGSGTQLSVL.

This sequence joins TRBV9 and TRBJ2-7; D is undetermined. CDR3 size: 14 residues. CDR1 and CDR2 (germline): SGDLS, YYNGEE. Trimming removed 4 bases from V and 9 bases from J, with 20 bases in between. The CDR3 coding sequence is TGTGCCAGCAGCCCCGGTACCTATAAATCCGTGCAGTACTTC. Translation: CASSPGTYKSVQYF.

This clone was counted a few times. The chain joins TRBV2 to TRBJ2-7; a possible D gene is TRBD1 (6 bases). CDR3 length: 15 residues. Germline loops: CDR1 SNHLY, CDR2 FYNNEI. V lost 6 bases to trimming and J lost 2 bases, with 17 bases between them. CDR3 nucleotide sequence: TGTGCCAGCAGGTGGGACATAACGACAACCTACGAGCAGTACTTC. It is translated as CASRWDITTTYEQYF.

This sequence joins TRBV6-6 and TRBJ2-7; TRBD1 is a possible D gene (6 bases). The CDR3 has 14 amino acids. Germline V gene data show CDR1 as MNHNY and CDR2 as SVGAGI (reference sequence). Trimming stripped 2 bases from V and 3 bases from J, with 11 bases between. CDR3: CASSYDRNSYEQYF. In nucleotides, the CDR3 is TGTGCCAGCAGTTACGACAGGAATAGCTACGAGCAGTACTTC.

A few counts support this clone. The chain carries TRBV5-1 and TRBJ2-2; D may be TRBD2 (5 bases). The CDR3 sequence is 14 residues long. Trimming pared 5 bases from V and 5 bases from J, leaving 13 bases between. Germline CDR1 is SGHRS and CDR2 is YFSETQ. The CDR3 DNA is TGCGCCAGCAGACCGTACGGGGAAACCGGGGAGCTGTTTTTT. It yields the protein CASRPYGETGELFF.

CDR3 sequence reads: CATRGIGAGANVLTF. The CDR3 DNA reads TGCGCCACCCGGGGGATTGGCGCTGGGGCCAACGTCCTGACTTTC. The chain joins TRBV4-1 to TRBJ2-6, with D maybe TRBD2 (6 bases). V was trimmed by 10 bases and J by 2 bases, leaving 15 bases between them. CDR1 and CDR2 (germline): MGHRA, YSYEKL. The CDR3 spans 15 residues.

The chain carries TRBV7-9 and TRBJ2-1; D call uncertain. Looked up from germline, CDR1 is SEHNR and CDR2 is FQNEAQ (reference sequence). V was clipped by 4 bases and J by 4 bases, with 11 bases between them. The CDR3 totals 14 residues. This chain's CDR3 is CASSSSEKYNEQFF. The CDR3 bases are TGTGCCAGCAGCTCCTCAGAAAAATACAATGAGCAGTTCTTC.

The chain carries TRBV5-4 and TRBJ2-3; D possibly matches TRBD1 or TRBD2 (5 bases each). Trimming stripped 0 bases from V and 8 bases from J, with 10 bases between. Looked up from germline, CDR1 is SGHNT and CDR2 is YYREEE (reference sequence). The CDR3 has 13 residues. The CDR3 DNA is TGTGCCAGCAGCTTGGAAGAGGGGTCTACGCAGTATTTT. Encoded protein: CASSLEEGSTQYF.

The genes are TRBV10-2 and TRBJ1-1; D uncertain. Deletions cut 5 bases from V and 0 bases from J, with 10 bases between. Germline CDR1 WSHSY, CDR2 SAAADI. The CDR3 is 14 residues long. The CDR3 loop is CASSLDGLNTEAFF. In nucleotides, the CDR3 is TGCGCCAGCAGTCTCGACGGTCTGAACACTGAAGCTTTCTTT.

V usage is TRBV5-5 and J usage is TRBJ2-5; D uncertain. This CDR3 region has 14 residues. V gave up 0 bases and J gave up 1 base, with 7 bases separating them. Germline assignment: CDR1 SGHKS and CDR2 YYEKEE (reference sequence). CDR3 nucleotide sequence: TGTGCCAGCAGCTTGGCGGGCAGCCAAGAGACCCAGTACTTC. Protein sequence: CASSLAGSQETQYF. Variable domain in full (rest from reference TRBV5-5 and TRBJ2-5): DAGVTQSPTHLIKTRGQQVTLRCSPISGHKSVSWYQQVLGQGPQFIFQYYEKEERGRGNFPDRFSARQFPNYSSELNVNALLLGDSALYLCASSLAGSQETQYFGPGTRLLVL.